This T cell receptor beta chain was sequenced during a study of liver allograft versus peripheral blood T cells. Study as a whole: Blood and transplanted-liver T cell receptor repertoires from recipients were compared.

TCRdb used MiXCR to reprocess the reads, holding one entry per CDR3 protein. The table has roughly 3,600 distinct CDR3 sequences, around 17% seen once. The CDR3 is 16 residues long. CDR1 MNHEY and CDR2 SVGAGI come from the germline V gene. V trimming: 0 bases; J trimming: 3 bases; junction bases outside the gene matches: 8. This clonotype was counted between two and nine times. The origin of this receptor is a human patient who had a liver transplant. T cells may partly derive from the graft donor. J is TRBJ2-7 and V is TRBV6-5; 7 bases fit TRBD1. CDR3 loop: CASSYSTGQPIYEQYF. CDR3 DNA sequence: TGTGCCAGCAGTTACTCGACGGGACAGCCGATCTACGAGCAGTACTTC.